Reported below is one T cell receptor (beta chain). What it recognizes is unknown. The donors were members of the roughly 130-subject validation cohort (separate from the roughly 700-subject first cohort). This table comes from immunoSEQ multiplex PCR, and its TCRdb copy is limited to in-frame clones, with some not included. The table records roughly 330,000 clones, approximately 86% of them present only once. The entry originates in a study of cytomegalovirus exposure and HLA in healthy donors. Study details: The approximately 680 first-cohort repertoires and the 120 or so validation repertoires shared the same platform, a later analysis reported.

With 8 bases removed from V and 4 bases from J, the gap between germline ends came to 7 bases. Germline V lookup: CDR1 SNHLY, CDR2 FYNNEI. CDR3 length: 11 residues. Study-level results: The study found most TCR sequences rare, yet found some public TCRs in many donors. Specificity for CMV antigens was confirmed in vitro for a few of the CMV-associated chains.

Input material: PBMCs. This clonotype was sampled from a woman aged 30 to 39 in good health and CMV-seropositive. The chain recombines TRBV2 with TRBJ2-3; no definite D call. The CDR3 region has the DNA TGTGCCAGCCTAAGAGCAGATACGCAGTATTTT. The encoded protein is CASLRADTQYF.